This TCR beta chain was captured by sequencing in a study of blood T cell repertoires in COVID-19. V was pared by 1 base and J by 3 bases, with 8 bases of the junction left unmatched. The germline V gene encodes CDR1 SGHNT and CDR2 YYREEE (reference sequence). The CDR3 is 16 amino acids. As originally analysed: Amplification from reference gene primers served as the basis for estimated nucleated cell counts. The method was immunoSEQ multiplex PCR; TCRdb's version includes in-frame clones alone and lacks a portion of them. Clone size and the V and J calls come from that table; the DNA yielded D and trimming. This table has approximately 200,000 clones, about 85% appearing once. Participants, about 18 to 90 years old, spanned fewer than 30 US areas. Assignments of participants to cohorts depended upon their own reported clinical history.

This sequence originates from a man aged 40-50 years who had recovered from COVID-19. Sequenced input: PBMCs or T cells enriched from blood (not recorded which). The rearrangement links TRBV5-4 to TRBJ2-7, with 9 bases fitting TRBD2. CDR3 sequence reads: CASSLLAGALSYEQYF. The CDR3 DNA reads TGTGCCAGCAGCTTGTTAGCGGGAGCTCTAAGCTACGAGCAGTACTTC.